The clone carrying this TCR beta chain was detected only a few times. No antigen is known for it. TCRdb reanalysed the RT-PCR reads using MiXCR and keeps one entry per CDR3 protein. In the table there are about 520,000 distinct CDR3 sequences, approximately 24% of which are singletons. The data belong to a study of response to subunit inactivated influenza vaccine. General study findings and limits: It was suggested by the authors that few new T cells are recruited by each seasonal influenza vaccination.

CDR3 length: 15 amino acids. Trimming removed 2 bases from V and 6 bases from J; junction bases left unmatched: 5. Sequenced here: CD4+ T cells sorted from PBMCs, sampled 5 days after vaccination. The sequence derives from a middle-aged man who received an inactivated influenza vaccine. The V gene is TRBV12-3 or TRBV12-4, the J gene TRBJ2-3; 10 bases are a match to TRBD2. The CDR3 loop reads CASSLQRGGSDTQYF. For the CDR3, the DNA is TGTGCCAGCAGTTTACAGCGGGGGGGCTCGGATACGCAGTATTTT.